This T cell receptor (beta chain) was sequenced during a study of brain T cells in children with intractable seizures. J gave up 8 bases and V 6 bases, and 16 bases lay outside the gene matches. The germline V gene has CDR1 SGHTA and CDR2 FQGTGA. The CDR3 is made up of 16 amino acids. Sequencing was performed with immunoSEQ multiplex PCR; in TCRdb, only in-frame clones are kept and a portion is missing. The data show about 120,000 clones, with around 94% seen just once and approximately 3.9% held by the top ten. This clonotype was sampled from a boy younger than two with hemimegalencephaly and intractable seizures. This specimen was peripheral blood, taken at surgery. This chain connects TRBV7-3 to TRBJ2-1, with TRBD2 matching over 7 bases. CDR3 residues: CASRAGRTSLIDEQFF. CDR3 in DNA: TGTGCCAGCAGGGCGGGGAGGACTAGTTTAATCGATGAGCAGTTCTTC.